This entry lists 30 T cell receptor beta chains sequenced from one sample in a study of T cell repertoires in cytomegalovirus infection. Their antigens are not known. From the reads, TCRdb called clonotypes with MiXCR, one entry per CDR3 protein. This sample carries hundreds of thousands of distinct CDR3 sequences, approximately 31% of them seen once, and the ten largest clones take around 15%. The sequences come from cultured CD8+ T cells from PBMCs, collected from culture after CMV antigen stimulation. Source of these receptors: a human donor in good health (CMV status not recorded). Some clones in this sample may be carry-over from other donors' samples.

The chain is built from TRBV10-3 and TRBJ2-1; D unresolved. CDR1 is ENHRY, CDR2 SYGVKD, per germline. Trimming took 7 bases from V and 5 from J, leaving 12 bases between them. This CDR3 spans 13 amino acids. The CDR3 reads CAIITDGDNEQFF. CDR3 bases: TGTGCCATCATAACGGACGGTGACAATGAGCAGTTCTTC.

The chain couples TRBV6-5 to TRBJ2-1, with 13 bases lining up with TRBD2. The CDR3 runs 16 residues. V was pared by 8 bases and J by 7 bases, with 11 bases of the junction left unmatched. Germline assignment: CDR1 MNHEY and CDR2 SVGAGI. The CDR3 DNA reads as TGTGCCAGCGAAGATGAACTAGCGGGGGGGCGTAATGAGCAGTTCTTC. Translation gives CASEDELAGGRNEQFF.

This sequence joins TRBV4-1 and TRBJ2-3; no clear D. CDR1 and CDR2 from the germline V gene are MGHRA and YSYEKL. The CDR3 extends over 14 amino acids. V lost 4 bases, J lost 2 bases, and 10 bases lay in between. DNA of the CDR3: TGCGCCAGCAGCCCCCTCCGGGTCACAGATACGCAGTATTTT. As protein: CASSPLRVTDTQYF.

This clonotype was detected a few times. The J gene is TRBJ2-5, the V gene TRBV20-1, with unresolved D. Germline CDR1 reads DFQATT; CDR2 reads SNEGSKA (reference sequence). The V and J ends lost 5 bases and 0 bases respectively, with 10 bases between them. There are 13 residues in the CDR3. This chain's CDR3 is CSAVRTYQETQYF. The DNA of the CDR3 is TGCAGTGCTGTCCGGACGTACCAAGAGACCCAGTACTTC.

This clonotype was detected a few times. The chain recombines TRBV4-3 with TRBJ1-6; 7 bases align to TRBD1. The CDR3 has 17 amino acids. CDR1 is LGHNA, CDR2 YSLEER, per germline. After removal of 0 bases from V and 14 bases from J, the junction contained 16 bases not matched to a gene. In DNA form, the CDR3 reads TGCGCCAGCAGCCAAGAAGCCGGGACAGCGCTAAGGGGGGCCCTCCACTTT. Protein: CASSQEAGTALRGALHF.

The chain links TRBV6-1 to TRBJ1-5; the D gene is possibly TRBD1 (6 bases). The CDR3 length is 13 residues. CDR1 and CDR2 from the germline V gene are MNHNS and SASEGT. V lost 6 bases and J lost 6, with 12 bases in between. The CDR3 sequence is CASREGGGQPQHF. The CDR3 DNA reads as TGTGCCAGCAGGGAGGGGGGGGGTCAGCCCCAGCATTTT.

The sample holds a few counts of this clonotype. V usage is TRBV7-6 and J usage is TRBJ2-7; 8 positions agree with TRBD1. Germline CDR1 SGHVS, CDR2 FNYEAQ. The CDR3 loop spans 16 amino acids. V shed 4 bases, J shed 0 bases, and the junction held 8 bases outside the gene matches. In nucleotides, the CDR3 is TGTGCCAGCAGCTCCGGACAGGGTTTTAGCTCCTACGAGCAGTACGTC. Protein sequence: CASSSGQGFSSYEQYV.

The rearrangement links TRBV4-3 to TRBJ2-1, with 9 bases aligning to TRBD2. The CDR3 contains 17 residues. V was pared by 0 bases and J by 5 bases, with 8 bases of the junction left unmatched. The germline gives CDR1 LGHNA, CDR2 YSLEER. This CDR3 reads CASSQDSAGGINNEQFF. CDR3 nucleotide sequence: TGCGCCAGCAGCCAAGATTCAGCGGGGGGAATTAACAATGAGCAGTTCTTC.

CDR3 amino acids: CANSLSTGRSEQYV. For the CDR3, the DNA is TGCGCCAACAGTCTATCGACAGGGCGATCTGAGCAGTACGTC. The chain links TRBV23-1 to TRBJ2-7; 7 bases map to TRBD1. Being an ORF, TRBV23-1 has a function that is uncertain. There are 14 residues in the CDR3.

The V gene is TRBV6-6, the J gene TRBJ2-2; 7 bases align to TRBD1. J was trimmed by 7 bases and V by 2 bases; bases with no gene match: 10. The CDR3 spans 16 residues. In germline, CDR1 is MNHNY, CDR2 SVGAGI (reference sequence). CDR3 DNA: TGTGCCAGCAGTTACGGTGCCGACAGGGTCGGCGGGGAGCTGTTTTTT. Translated, it gives CASSYGADRVGGELFF.

This CDR3 is CASSPTYGGLGDTQYF. The CDR3 DNA is TGCGCCAGCAGCCCCACGTACGGGGGACTGGGAGATACGCAGTATTTT. This rearrangement joins TRBV4-1 to TRBJ2-3, with a possible D match to TRBD2 (6 bases). The CDR3 has 16 amino acids. Germline CDR1 reads MGHRA; CDR2 reads YSYEKL. Trimming left V 4 bases short and J 5 bases short, with 19 bases between.

This clonotype was counted between two and nine times. The CDR3 DNA sequence: TGCAGTGCTAGAGACAGGACAGCGGTATTTAAACACGAGCAGTACTTC. Amino acids: CSARDRTAVFKHEQYF. V gene TRBV20-1 combines with J gene TRBJ2-7; TRBD1 might be the D (6 bases). The germline CDR1 and CDR2 sequences are DFQATT and SNEGSKA (reference sequence). The CDR3 runs 16 residues. V lost 0 bases to trimming and J lost 5 bases, with 20 bases between them.

The chain joins TRBV7-6 to TRBJ2-1; D unresolved. Trimming left V 10 bases short and J 11 bases short, with 6 bases between. The CDR3 totals 8 residues. Germline CDR1 and CDR2: SGHVS and FNYEAQ. CDR3 sequence (DNA): TGTGCCACCTTTAAGCAGTTCTTC. Amino acid sequence: CATFKQFF.

This clonotype was picked up one time. V and J are TRBV29-1 and TRBJ2-1; 8 positions match TRBD1. The CDR3 runs 14 residues. In germline, CDR1 is SQVTM, CDR2 ANQGSEA. V lost 6 bases and J lost 4; bases outside the gene matches: 8. Here the CDR3 DNA reads TGCAGCGTCGGACAGGGTGGGATATACAATGAGCAGTTCTTC. Protein sequence: CSVGQGGIYNEQFF.

For the CDR3, the DNA is TGTGCCAGCATCGCTACGGGCAGGGGGCTTGGCACCGGGGAGCTGTTTTTT. Translating gives CASIATGRGLGTGELFF. The chain couples TRBV28 to TRBJ2-2, with 8 positions matching TRBD1. With V trimmed by 7 bases and J by 4 bases, 14 bases remained unmatched. CDR3 length equals 17 residues. Per the germline V gene, CDR1 is MDHEN and CDR2 is SYDVKM.

This clonotype was picked up many times. V is TRBV7-6 and J is TRBJ1-6, with a weak D call TRBD1 (6 bases). The ends were cut back, 3 bases at V and 0 bases at J, with 12 bases in the middle. Germline V gene sequence: CDR1 SGHVS, CDR2 FNYEAQ. This CDR3 region has 17 residues. The CDR3, as DNA: TGTGCCAGCAGCTTTGGGGGCGTCAGCTCCTATAATTCACCCCTCCACTTT. Protein: CASSFGGVSSYNSPLHF.

The V call is TRBV27, the J call TRBJ1-1; TRBD1 agrees at 9 bases. V trimming: 2 bases; J trimming: 4 bases; junction bases outside the gene matches: 5. The CDR3 spans 15 residues. Germline lookup yields CDR1 MNHEY and CDR2 SMNVEV (reference sequence). DNA of the CDR3: TGTGCCAGCAGTTTAACAGGGGGCCAGGGCACTGAAGCTTTCTTT. It specifies CASSLTGGQGTEAFF.

This clonotype came up a few times. The chain has TRBV6-2 or TRBV6-3 and TRBJ2-7; tentatively, D is TRBD1 or TRBD2 (5 bases each). CDR3 size: 13 residues. Germline V gene lookup returns CDR1 MNHEY and CDR2 SVGEGT. V lost 6 bases and J lost 7, with 16 bases in between. The CDR3 reads CASRRDPPGEQYV. The CDR3, as DNA: TGTGCCAGCAGGAGGGACCCGCCGGGGGAGCAGTACGTC.

This clonotype was seen a handful of times. The rearrangement uses TRBV7-6 and TRBJ1-4; D ambiguous. The V end was cut by 2 bases, the J end by 4 bases, with 8 bases between. Germline V gene sequence: CDR1 SGHVS, CDR2 FNYEAQ. The CDR3 length is 14 residues. The CDR3: CASSLKRVNEKLFF. CDR3 bases: TGTGCCAGCAGCTTAAAAAGGGTTAATGAAAAACTGTTTTTT.

This clonotype has more than one count but fewer than ten. This chain joins TRBV6-5 and TRBJ2-7; the D gene could be TRBD1 or TRBD2 (6 bases each). CDR1 is MNHEY, CDR2 SVGAGI, per germline. Trimming cost V 0 bases and J 4 bases, with 13 bases left between them. This CDR3 is built from 15 residues. The CDR3 nucleotides read TGTGCCAGCAGTTACTCGAACGGGGGCGAATACGAGCAGTACGTC. Protein: CASSYSNGGEYEQYV.

Written as DNA, the CDR3 is TGTGCCAGCAGCAACCTGGCCGGGACTAGCGGGGGATTGGCAAACACCGGGGAGCTGTTTTTT. This codes for CASSNLAGTSGGLANTGELFF. The chain couples TRBV5-4 to TRBJ2-2; 14 bases line up with TRBD2. CDR3 length: 21 amino acids. Trimming removed 4 bases from V and 2 bases from J; junction bases left unmatched: 16. From germline, CDR1 is SGHNT and CDR2 YYREEE (reference sequence). The whole variable domain, remainder taken from reference TRBV5-4 and TRBJ2-2, is ETGVTQSPTHLIKTRGQQVTLRCSSQSGHNTVSWYQQALGQGPQFIFQYYREEENGRGNFPPRFSGLQFPNYSSELNVNALELDDSALYLCASSNLAGTSGGLANTGELFFGEGSRLTVL.

This chain links TRBV14 with TRBJ2-1; D is unclear. V lost 3 bases and J 4 bases, leaving 7 bases between the germline ends. The germline V gene has CDR1 SGHDN and CDR2 FVKESK. The CDR3 extends over 13 amino acids. The CDR3 nucleotides are TGTGCCAGCAGCCATACGGCTTACAATGAGCAGTTCTTC. Amino acids: CASSHTAYNEQFF.

This clonotype was seen at least ten times. The V call is TRBV12-3 or TRBV12-4, the J call TRBJ1-2, with D tentatively TRBD1 (5 bases). The V gene lost 3 bases and the J gene lost 3 bases, with 11 bases spanning the gap. This CDR3 is built from 14 residues. CDR3: CASSFGGGDYGYTF. In nucleotides, the CDR3 is TGTGCCAGCAGTTTTGGGGGAGGGGACTATGGCTACACCTTC.

This rearrangement joins TRBV27 to TRBJ2-1; possibly TRBD1 for D (5 bases). Germline V gives CDR1 MNHEY, CDR2 SMNVEV (reference sequence). Trimming shortened V by 7 bases and J by 3 bases, and 13 bases separated the two germline ends. The CDR3 length is 14 residues. The CDR3 loop reads CASKLDTFYNEQFF. The DNA for the CDR3 is TGTGCCAGCAAGCTGGACACTTTCTACAATGAGCAGTTCTTC.

The chain joins TRBV7-9 to TRBJ2-1; tentatively, D is TRBD2 (6 bases). The length of the CDR3 is 14 residues. V lost 5 bases to trimming and J lost 5 bases, with 13 bases between them. The germline V gene has CDR1 SEHNR and CDR2 FQNEAQ (reference sequence). The CDR3 sequence: CASSAAWRDNEQFF. CDR3 bases: TGTGCCAGCAGCGCCGCGTGGAGGGACAATGAGCAGTTCTTC.

J is TRBJ1-3 and V is TRBV9; 8 bases match TRBD1. The length of the CDR3 is 15 residues. Germline CDR1 reads SGDLS; CDR2 reads YYNGEE. Germline trimming cut 1 base from V and 3 bases from J; bases unmatched to any gene: 3. The CDR3 is CASSVRGQDGNTIYF. The CDR3 DNA follows: TGTGCCAGCAGCGTACGGGGACAGGATGGAAACACCATATATTTT.

The V and J genes are TRBV7-3 and TRBJ2-7; D may be TRBD2 (6 bases). The germline V gene encodes CDR1 SGHTA and CDR2 FQGTGA. V lost 4 bases and J lost 2, with 15 bases in between. The CDR3 contains 15 residues. CDR3 coding DNA: TGTGCCAGCAGCTCGTCGGGAGTCCAAACCTACGAGCAGTACGTC. Its protein product is CASSSSGVQTYEQYV.

This clonotype has at least ten counts. V and J are TRBV6-6 and TRBJ2-6; 8 bases line up with TRBD1. Per germline, CDR1 MNHNY and CDR2 SVGAGI (reference sequence). Trimming at V came to 0 bases and at J to 4 bases, leaving 11 bases not matched to a gene. The CDR3 runs to 19 residues. CDR3 DNA: TGTGCCAGCAGTTACTCGATGTGGCAGGGGGCGCGAGGGGCCAACGTCCTGACTTTC. Amino acids: CASSYSMWQGARGANVLTF.

This sequence joins TRBV5-4 and TRBJ2-3; a weak D match, TRBD2 (6 bases). This CDR3 has 15 residues. Germline CDR1 is SGHNT and CDR2 is YYREEE (reference sequence). The ends were cut back, 4 bases at V and 5 bases at J, with 17 bases in the middle. The CDR3 reads CASSGGDSARDTQYF. Written as DNA, the CDR3 is TGTGCCAGCAGCGGTGGGGACTCAGCTAGAGATACGCAGTATTTT.

This clonotype was counted between two and nine times. The chain has TRBV7-9 and TRBJ2-7; unclear D gene. The CDR3 extends over 13 amino acids. The V and J ends lost 2 bases and 7 bases respectively, with 12 bases between them. Germline values: CDR1 SEHNR, CDR2 FQNEAQ (reference sequence). The CDR3 nucleotides are TGTGCCAGCAGCTTAAATAAATTGGGGGAGCAGTACGTC. Its protein is CASSLNKLGEQYV.